This T cell receptor (beta chain) was sequenced in a study of beta chain features in type 1 diabetes. Study results and caveats: Moderately but significantly shorter TCRB CDR3s were found in Type 1 diabetes patients in all four CD4+ subsets. Compared to healthy donors, patients appeared to have naive, central memory and Treg TCRB repertoires that were more alike.

The CDR3 totals 14 residues. Germline V gene data show CDR1 as MNHNY and CDR2 as SVGAGI (reference sequence). Trimming took 4 bases from V and 0 from J, leaving 9 bases between them. About this clone: Its matching antigen is unknown.

Expressed TCRB transcripts were sequenced because the entire RNA isolate underwent reverse transcription. Only in-frame clones appear in the TCRdb table, and some are missing; sequencing was by immunoSEQ multiplex PCR. Of under 950,000 clones in the sample, roughly 17% were seen once. The chain joins TRBV6-6 to TRBJ1-1, with D possibly matching TRBD1 (6 bases). The clonotype comes from a woman between 18 and 29 years old in good health. Sequencing used naive CD4+ T cells from blood. CDR3 coding DNA: TGTGCCAGCAGTTTGGACAGAATGAACACTGAAGCTTTCTTT. It encodes CASSLDRMNTEAFF.